This T cell receptor beta chain was documented in a study of PD-1 blockade in classical Hodgkin lymphoma. Overall study findings and caveats: Factors driving the repertoire differences, possibly disease activity or prior therapy, remain undefined. Lower baseline TCR diversity was reported for newly diagnosed patients than for healthy donors.

Method: immunoSEQ multiplex PCR; TCRdb's copy keeps in-frame clones and lacks some. The sample carries 47,000 or so clones, approximately 91% recorded once. CDR3 size: 14 residues. Germline CDR1 ENHRY, CDR2 SYGVKD. V was trimmed by 3 bases and J by 5 bases, leaving 13 bases between them. The time point denotes: newly diagnosed, previously untreated cHL patient sample. Researchers used newly diagnosed, untreated classical Hodgkin lymphoma PBMCs for comparison. This clone was detected only once. Its specificity is unknown. The clonotype was recovered from a human donor with classical Hodgkin lymphoma. The sequenced sample was peripheral blood mononuclear cells (PBMCs). The V and J genes are TRBV10-3 and TRBJ1-1; tentative D call: TRBD1 (6 bases). The CDR3 DNA reads TGTGCCATCAGTGACCGGGACAAGAGGACTGAAGCTTTCTTT. Translation gives CAISDRDKRTEAFF.